The 8 T cell receptor beta chains listed next were all sequenced from one sample in a study of T cells in Graves' hyperthyroidism and ophthalmopathy. The source material, RNA transcripts, was used to amplify TCR beta CDR3 regions. First-round RT-PCR targeting the TCR CDR3 was performed with the HTBI primer set. TCRdb re-called the multiplex PCR reads through MiXCR, storing one row per CDR3 protein. In the table there are roughly 30,000 distinct CDR3 sequences, roughly 45% of which are singletons. Sequenced sample: blood. Receptors originate from a woman in her twenties or thirties with Graves' hyperthyroidism.

For this clonotype: A junction boundary mismatches the germline segment, possibly from a read error. The chain joins TRBV28 to TRBJ1-2, with D maybe TRBD1 (5 bases). Per the germline V gene, CDR1 is MDHEN and CDR2 is SYDVKM. There are 13 residues in the CDR3. The CDR3 nucleotides read TGTGTCAGCAGACCCGGGATAGGGGCTGGCTACACCTTC. Encoded protein: CVSRPGIGAGYTF.

A note on this clonotype: Mismatch with germline at one junction end may stem from a read error. V usage is TRBV20-1 and J usage is TRBJ1-6; D gene unclear. Germline V gives CDR1 DFQATT, CDR2 SNEGSKA (reference sequence). The CDR3 spans 12 residues. The CDR3 protein is CSIQGGNSPLHF. DNA for the CDR3: TGCAGTATCCAAGGAGGGAATTCACCGCTCCACTTT.

The J gene is TRBJ2-1, the V gene TRBV10-3, with 14 nucleotides matching TRBD2. V was pared by 10 bases and J by 6 bases, with 2 bases of the junction left unmatched. CDR1 is ENHRY and CDR2 is SYGVKD in the germline V gene. This CDR3 spans 13 amino acids. The CDR3 coding sequence is TGTGCCACGGGGACTAGCGGGAGCAATGAGCAGTTCTTC. This encodes CATGTSGSNEQFF.

The CDR3 spells CASSLLTGAPDEQFF. As DNA, the CDR3 is TGTGCCAGCAGCCTACTCACCGGGGCCCCCGATGAGCAGTTCTTC. The chain recombines TRBV7-2 with TRBJ2-1; either TRBD1 or TRBD2 may fit D (5 bases each). This CDR3 has 15 amino acids. Germline V gives CDR1 SGHTA, CDR2 FQGNSA. Trimming removed 5 bases at V and 8 bases at J, with 19 bases between.

This clonotype showed up many times. The V gene is TRBV27, the J gene TRBJ1-5; D unresolved. Trimming cost V 3 bases and J 1 base, with 4 bases left between them. Germline values: CDR1 MNHEY, CDR2 SMNVEV (reference sequence). CDR3 length: 13 amino acids. CDR3 nucleotides: TGTGCCAGCAGTTTTGAGAGCAATCAGCCCCAGCATTTT. Amino acids: CASSFESNQPQHF.

The chain combines TRBV19 with TRBJ1-5, with D possibly matching TRBD1 (6 bases). CDR1 and CDR2 (germline): LNHDA, SQIVND (reference sequence). V was cut by 8 bases and J by 5 bases, with 19 bases left in between. The CDR3 is 15 residues long. The CDR3 nucleotides are TGTGCCAGTCAGGCTAAGGGTAGGGGGGATCAGCCCCAGCATTTT. This gives the protein CASQAKGRGDQPQHF.

This CDR3 reads CATLRPLVSGNYEQYF. The CDR3 nucleotides are TGTGCCACCTTACGACCACTTGTTAGCGGGAACTACGAGCAGTACTTC. The J gene is TRBJ2-7, the V gene TRBV15, with 8 bases aligning to TRBD2. V was clipped by 8 bases and J by 3 bases; unmatched bases: 15. The CDR3 runs to 16 residues. The V gene's germline CDR1 is LNHNV and CDR2 YYDKDF (reference sequence).

Many counts were recorded for this clonotype. V and J are TRBV6-1 and TRBJ1-3, with D possibly TRBD1 on 6 matching bases. Germline V gene data show CDR1 as MNHNS and CDR2 as SASEGT. There are 15 residues in the CDR3. V was pared by 1 base and J by 4 bases, with 11 bases between. The CDR3 is CASSEVVGQGNTIYF. The CDR3, as DNA: TGTGCCAGCAGTGAAGTTGTCGGACAGGGAAACACCATATATTTT.